This T cell receptor beta chain was recovered during a study of control samples from healthy donors and cancer patients. Data came from immunoSEQ multiplex PCR; TCRdb stores just in-frame clones and leaves some out. Among some 74,000 clones, 75% to 85% were seen once, and the ten largest hold around 16%. Trimming took 7 bases from V and 2 from J, leaving 20 bases between them. Germline V gives CDR1 SNHLY, CDR2 FYNNEI. The CDR3 is 16 residues long. The sample was blood. This receptor was identified in a man aged 60 to 69 in good health. This chain uses TRBV2 with TRBJ1-2; weak D call: TRBD1 (5 bases). The DNA for the CDR3 is TGTGCCAGCAAGACCGGGACCCGAGCGACCAACTATGGCTACACCTTC. Translated, it gives CASKTGTRATNYGYTF.